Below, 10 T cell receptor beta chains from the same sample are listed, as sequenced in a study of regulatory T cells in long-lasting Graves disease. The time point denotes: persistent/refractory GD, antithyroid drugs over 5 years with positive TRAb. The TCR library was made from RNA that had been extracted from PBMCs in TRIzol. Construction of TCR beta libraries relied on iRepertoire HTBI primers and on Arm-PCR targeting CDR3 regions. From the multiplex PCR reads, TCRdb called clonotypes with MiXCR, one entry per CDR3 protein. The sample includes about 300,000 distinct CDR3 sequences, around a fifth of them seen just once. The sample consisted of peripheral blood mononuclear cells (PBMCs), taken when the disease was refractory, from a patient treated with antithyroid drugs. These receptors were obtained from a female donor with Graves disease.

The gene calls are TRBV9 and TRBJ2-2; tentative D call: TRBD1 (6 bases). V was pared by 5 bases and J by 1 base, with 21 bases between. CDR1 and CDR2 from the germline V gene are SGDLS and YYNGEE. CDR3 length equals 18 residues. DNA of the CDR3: TGTGCCAGCAGTCCCGGGACAACCGCGATTCTGAACACCGGGGAGCTGTTTTTT. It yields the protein CASSPGTTAILNTGELFF.

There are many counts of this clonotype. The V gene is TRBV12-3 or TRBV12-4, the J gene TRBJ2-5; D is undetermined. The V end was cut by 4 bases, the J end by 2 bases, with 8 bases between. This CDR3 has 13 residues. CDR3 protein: CASSSHLQETQYF. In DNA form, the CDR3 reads TGTGCCAGCAGTTCCCATTTACAAGAGACCCAGTACTTC.

Here the CDR3 reads CASWGLRTDTQYF. CDR3 bases: TGTGCCAGCTGGGGATTGCGGACAGATACGCAGTATTTT. The V gene is TRBV28, the J gene TRBJ2-3; D uncertain. Trimming removed 8 bases from V and 3 bases from J, with 12 bases in between. In germline, CDR1 is MDHEN, CDR2 SYDVKM. This CDR3 spans 13 amino acids.

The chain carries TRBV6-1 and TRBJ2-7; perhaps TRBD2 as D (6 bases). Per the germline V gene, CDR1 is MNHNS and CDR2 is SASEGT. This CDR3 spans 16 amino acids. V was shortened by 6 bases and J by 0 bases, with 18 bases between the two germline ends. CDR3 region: CASRGGPGDGSYEQYF. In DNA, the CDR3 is TGTGCCAGCAGGGGGGGACCGGGGGATGGCTCCTACGAGCAGTACTTC.

The CDR3 coding sequence is TGCAGTGCTAGAGGGTTACAGAACGGTGGCTACACCTTC. This codes for CSARGLQNGGYTF. The rearrangement joins TRBV20-1 to TRBJ1-2; D is unclear. Germline V gene lookup returns CDR1 DFQATT and CDR2 SNEGSKA (reference sequence). CDR3 length: 13 residues. V was shortened by 1 base and J by 7 bases, with 13 bases between the two germline ends.

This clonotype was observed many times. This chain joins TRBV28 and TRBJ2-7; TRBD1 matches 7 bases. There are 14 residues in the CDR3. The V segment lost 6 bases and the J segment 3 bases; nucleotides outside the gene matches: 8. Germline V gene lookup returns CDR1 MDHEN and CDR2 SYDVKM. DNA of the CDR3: TGTGCCAGCAGCCATCTCCGGGACAGCTACGAGCAGTACTTC. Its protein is CASSHLRDSYEQYF.

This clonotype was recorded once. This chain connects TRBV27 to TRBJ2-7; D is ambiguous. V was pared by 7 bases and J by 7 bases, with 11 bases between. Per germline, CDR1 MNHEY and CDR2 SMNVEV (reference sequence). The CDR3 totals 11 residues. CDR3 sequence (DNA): TGTGCCAGCAATTCCCCTCGGGAGCAGTACTTC. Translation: CASNSPREQYF.

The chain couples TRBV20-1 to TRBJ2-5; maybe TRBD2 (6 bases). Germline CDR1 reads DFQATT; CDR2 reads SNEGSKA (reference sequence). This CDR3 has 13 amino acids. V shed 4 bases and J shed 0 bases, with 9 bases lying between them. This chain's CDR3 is CSAKGLDQETQYF. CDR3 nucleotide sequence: TGCAGTGCTAAGGGACTTGACCAAGAGACCCAGTACTTC.

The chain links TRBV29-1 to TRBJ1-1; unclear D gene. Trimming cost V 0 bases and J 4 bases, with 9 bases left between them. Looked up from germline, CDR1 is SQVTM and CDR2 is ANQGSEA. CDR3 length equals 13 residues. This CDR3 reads CSVEDRPLTEAFF. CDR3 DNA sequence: TGCAGCGTTGAAGACCGCCCCCTCACTGAAGCTTTCTTT.

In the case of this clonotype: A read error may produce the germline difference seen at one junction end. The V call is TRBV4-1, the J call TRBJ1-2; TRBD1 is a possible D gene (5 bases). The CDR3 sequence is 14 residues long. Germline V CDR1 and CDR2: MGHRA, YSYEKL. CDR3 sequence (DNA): TGTGCCAGCAGCCAAGATGCCGGGGGGTATGGCTACACCTTC. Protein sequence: CASSQDAGGYGYTF.